This TCR beta chain comes out of a study of CD8+ T cells in alopecia areata (dated by TCRdb to the late 2010s). Regarding the research as a whole: Treated patients were enrolled in an open-label pilot trial of oral tofacitinib, 5 to 10 mg twice daily, for moderate-to-severe alopecia areata. Biopsies were taken from tofacitinib-treated patients at baseline and again at 4 and 24 weeks into treatment, and several of those patients also had a later scalp biopsy. The study used high-throughput TCRbeta sequencing to examine T cell clonal expansion in alopecia areata, in both the C3H/HeJ mouse model and human patients. On the human side, TCRbeta sequencing was run on scalp tissue and on sorted CD4+ and CD8+ peripheral blood T cells from healthy controls and from alopecia areata patients with either patchy or totalis/universalis disease. Clonality in the scalp was compared among normal scalp (n=4), patchy alopecia areata scalp (n=8), and alopecia totalis/universalis scalp (n=8). Patients stayed on tofacitinib for 6 to 18 months and then had 6 months of follow-up off drug so that delayed response and recurrence could be assessed. In treated patients, disease severity was measured using the SALT score, which gives the percentage of scalp surface area affected. Amplification of TCRbeta CDR3 regions was done by immunoSEQ multiplex PCR using 35 Vbeta forward primers and 13 Jbeta reverse primers. The RNA source kit depended on sample type: the PAXgene miRNA kit for fixed scalp, the miRNeasy kit for PBMCs, and the RNeasy kit for mouse skin. The paper's findings and limits, for the study overall: Lesional scalp, especially in alopecia totalis/universalis, showed higher clonality and more expanded CD8+ clones than normal scalp, suggesting antigenic drive. Shared TCR sequences between patients were less evident than in mice, which may be partly attributable to HLA diversity in the patient population. Tofacitinib significantly lowered scalp clonality and the number of expanded CD8+ clones among the top 100 scalp clones. Unlike mouse skin, where gammadelta T cells dominate, normal human skin contains resident alphabeta T cells that get sequenced too, which complicates analysis of the scalp TCR repertoire. Because the treated cohort was small and included a single nonresponder, larger studies are needed to assess links between baseline CD8+ expansion and response. During tofacitinib treatment, many expanded lesional clones stuck around in both scalp and blood, and this persistence may partly explain why relapse happens after treatment is stopped.

The CDR3 measures 15 amino acids from cysteine to phenylalanine. Of the read, only the CDR3 DNA is kept; its 45 bases are in frame from base 1. CDR1 and CDR2, per the germline V gene, are SGHTA and FQGNSA. The sample's treatment or condition label, in plain terms: oral pan-JAK inhibitor, 5-10 mg twice daily. Lesional scalp punch biopsies and peripheral blood were obtained from alopecia areata patients. After PBMCs were isolated by density centrifugation and stained for CD3, CD4 and CD8, a FACSAria was used to sort CD4+ and CD8+ T cells. As concerns this clone: Its antigen is currently not known. The junction shows a germline mismatch at one end, possibly a read error.

Libraries were constructed by the immunoSEQ multiplex PCR assay. For TCR sequencing, RNA was extracted from every sample and reverse transcribed into cDNA to serve as template. First-strand cDNA was synthesized using SuperScript III with a 2:1 mix of oligo-dT and random hexamers. A synthetic immune receptor repertoire was used to assess amplification bias, and residual bias was removed computationally. In the source study's methods: Raw reads were preprocessed to remove errors, and CDR3 was defined by IMGT conventions from the conserved cysteine to phenylalanine. Clonality was computed as 1 minus the Shannon entropy, with the entropy normalized by log2 of the number of productive unique TCRs. Whether each scalp clone was CD4 or CD8 was inferred by checking scalp TCRbeta sequences against the CD4 and CD8 repertoires from sorted blood. Drawn from immuneACCESS, this table holds only the in-frame rearrangements with V and J called that TCRdb kept. Clones are partly lost; checked studies trace under half to an unresolved V gene and leave the rest unexplained. V and J calls and clone size follow that table, whereas D and trimming were derived from the DNA. This sample gives 200,000 to 250,000 clones in total; roughly two fifths of them show up just once. The leading ten clones occupy around 0.48% of the sample.

This sequence originates from a human donor with alopecia areata. Sequencing used CD4+ T cells sorted from blood, obtained between weeks 30 and 35, from a patient treated with tofacitinib. The chain was built from TRBV7-2 and TRBJ2-7, and 13 bases in between align with TRBD2. The CDR3 has the sequence CASILGTSGTSEQYF. The DNA sequence is given as TGTGCCAGCATCTTAGGGACTAGCGGGACTTCCGAGCAGTACTTC.